The present T cell receptor beta chain was sequenced within a study of T cell changes during pregnancy in multiple sclerosis. Profiled with immunoSEQ multiplex PCR; TCRdb holds only in-frame clones, not every one. The sample lists about 100,000 clones, roughly nine tenths occurring once. The sequence was collected from a female donor in good health, enrolled as a control in a pregnancy study. The input for sequencing was peripheral blood, taken in the second trimester of pregnancy.

CDR3 loop: CASSIYSSSNTEAFF. DNA for the CDR3: TGTGCCAGTAGTATATATAGCAGCTCAAACACTGAAGCTTTCTTT. The chain employs TRBV19 and TRBJ1-1; D unresolved. V was trimmed by 2 bases and J by 2 bases, leaving 12 bases between them. CDR1 is LNHDA and CDR2 is SQIVND in the germline V gene (reference sequence). The CDR3 runs to 15 residues.